This paragraph reports one T cell receptor (beta chain). The record originates from a study of shared clonotypes between healthy human individuals. Study background: A few men and two women, aged 18 to 49, were donors.

Several immunoSEQ plates held equal portions of the genomic DNA taken from each subset. Unsorted PBMCs provided DNA that was sequenced on ten immunoSEQ deep assay plates. Profiling relied on immunoSEQ multiplex PCR, and the TCRdb table lists in-frame clones only, not all of them. This table has 90,000 to 100,000 clones, about half appearing once. The sequenced material came from PBMCs. This clonotype was sampled from a woman in her 40s in good health. Some clones in this sample may be carry-over from other donors' samples.

The CDR3 sequence is CASSLVRQFSSGANVLTF. CDR3 in DNA: TGTGCCAGCAGCTTAGTTCGGCAGTTTAGCTCTGGGGCCAACGTCCTGACTTTC. The V gene is TRBV5-5, the J gene TRBJ2-6; D not resolved. Per the germline V gene, CDR1 is SGHKS and CDR2 is YYEKEE (reference sequence). The CDR3 is 18 residues long. Trimming shortened V by 2 bases and J by 0 bases, and 15 bases separated the two germline ends.